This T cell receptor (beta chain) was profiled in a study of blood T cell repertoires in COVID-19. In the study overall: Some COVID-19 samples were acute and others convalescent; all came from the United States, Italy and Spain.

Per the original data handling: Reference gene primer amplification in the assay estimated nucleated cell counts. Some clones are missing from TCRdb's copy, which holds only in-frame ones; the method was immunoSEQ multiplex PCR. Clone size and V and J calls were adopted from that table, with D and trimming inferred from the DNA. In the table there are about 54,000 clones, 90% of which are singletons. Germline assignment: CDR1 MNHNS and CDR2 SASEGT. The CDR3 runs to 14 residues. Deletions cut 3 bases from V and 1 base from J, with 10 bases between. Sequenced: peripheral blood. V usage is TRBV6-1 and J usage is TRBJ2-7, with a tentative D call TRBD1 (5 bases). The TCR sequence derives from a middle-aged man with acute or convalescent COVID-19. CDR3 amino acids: CASSETVGSYEQYF. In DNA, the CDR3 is TGTGCCAGCAGTGAGACAGTAGGGTCCTACGAGCAGTACTTC.